This T cell receptor beta chain was recorded in a study of blood T cell repertoires in COVID-19. Study background: The cDNA or gDNA used as material had been derived from T cells, B-cell-depleted T cells, or PBMCs.

V dropped 0 bases and J dropped 2; count of bases not matched to a gene: 3. Germline V gene data show CDR1 as LNHDA and CDR2 as SQIVND (reference sequence). The CDR3 consists of 15 residues. Authors' analysis steps: Amplifying reference gene primers gave estimates of nucleated cell counts. Profiling relied on immunoSEQ multiplex PCR, and the TCRdb table lists in-frame clones only, not all of them. V, J and clone size were drawn from that table, and D and trimming were deduced from the DNA. Of about 240,000 clones detected, approximately 83% appear once; the ten largest clones hold about 3.5%. V usage is TRBV19 and J usage is TRBJ2-7; TRBD1 agrees at 8 bases. The sequenced sample was PBMCs or T cells enriched from blood (not recorded which). This sequence originates from a woman aged 40 to 49 with acute COVID-19. The CDR3 region has the DNA TGTGCCAGTAGTATAGAGGACAGGGTCACCTACGAGCAGTACTTC. Encoded protein: CASSIEDRVTYEQYF.